One sample yielded the 22 T cell receptor beta chains listed below, sequenced in a study of shared clonotypes between healthy human individuals. Naive-designated CD8 cells lacked CD45RO, were positively enriched for CCR7, and omitted terminally differentiated effector memory CD45RA+ cells. Data came from immunoSEQ multiplex PCR; TCRdb stores just in-frame clones and leaves some out. The table has around 2.1 million clones, 90% to 95% seen once. What was sequenced was naive CD8+ T cells from PBMCs. The source is a man aged 18-30 years in good health. Some clones in this sample may be carry-over from other donors' samples.

This chain uses TRBV7-9 with TRBJ2-7; TRBD2 matches 13 bases. V gave up 5 bases and J gave up 5 bases; unmatched junction bases: 18. This CDR3 is built from 19 residues. Per germline, CDR1 SEHNR and CDR2 FQNEAQ (reference sequence). The CDR3: CASSPPLGHQGLAGNEQYF. CDR3 DNA: TGTGCCAGCAGCCCCCCTTTAGGACACCAGGGACTAGCGGGGAACGAGCAGTACTTC.

For this clone: This sample also contains other DNA sequences that code for the same CDR3. This sequence joins TRBV5-6 and TRBJ2-3; weak D call: TRBD2 (6 bases). This CDR3 is built from 14 residues. The V gene's germline CDR1 is SGHDT and CDR2 YYEEEE. The V end was cut by 0 bases, the J end by 1 base, with 6 bases between. CDR3 bases: TGTGCCAGCAGCTTGGGCGGGGGCACAGATACGCAGTATTTT. Its protein product is CASSLGGGTDTQYF. The full variable domain, in which reference TRBV5-6 and TRBJ2-3 provide the parts outside the CDR3, is DAGVTQSPTHLIKTRGQQVTLRCSPKSGHDTVSWYQQALGQGPQFIFQYYEEEERQRGNFPDRFSGHQFPNYSSELNVNALLLGDSALYLCASSLGGGTDTQYFGPGTRLTVL.

For this clone: The same CDR3 can be traced to other DNA sequences in this sample. DNA for the CDR3: TGCGCCAGCAGTGAACGGAGGGACACTGAAGCTTTCTTT. Translating gives CASSERRDTEAFF. The gene calls are TRBV10-1 and TRBJ1-1; D is uncertain. Germline V gene data show CDR1 as WNHNN and CDR2 as SYGVQD (reference sequence). The V end was cut by 3 bases, the J end by 3 bases, with 8 bases between. This CDR3 contains 13 residues.

This chain links TRBV9 with TRBJ1-2; D is uncertain. Germline V CDR1 and CDR2: SGDLS, YYNGEE. The germline V and J ends were trimmed by 3 bases and 8 bases, with 11 bases remaining between them. The CDR3 has 12 residues. In DNA form, the CDR3 reads TGTGCCAGCAGCGGATCCCCACAAGGCTACACCTTC. Its protein product is CASSGSPQGYTF.

The gene calls are TRBV30 and TRBJ2-7, with a possible D match to TRBD1 (5 bases). Trimming took 4 bases from V and 11 from J, leaving 15 bases between them. Germline assignment: CDR1 GTSNPN and CDR2 SVGIG (reference sequence). This CDR3 has 11 residues. The chain's CDR3 is CAWKSGSREYF. CDR3 in DNA: TGTGCCTGGAAGTCAGGGTCCAGGGAGTACTTC.

V gene TRBV7-9 combines with J gene TRBJ2-3, with D maybe TRBD1 (6 bases). Trimming cost V 0 bases and J 6 bases, with 19 bases left between them. This CDR3 region has 17 residues. Germline CDR1 and CDR2: SEHNR and FQNEAQ (reference sequence). The CDR3 DNA reads as TGTGCCAGCAGCTTAGCGAGGCGCGGACAGTCGGGTGATACGCAGTATTTT. This codes for CASSLARRGQSGDTQYF. Full variable domain (rest looked up from reference TRBV7-9 and TRBJ2-3): DTGVSQNPRHKITKRGQNVTFRCDPISEHNRLYWYRQTLGQGPEFLTYFQNEAQLEKSRLLSDRFSAERPKGSFSTLEIQRTEQGDSAMYLCASSLARRGQSGDTQYFGPGTRLTVL.

The chain carries TRBV4-1 and TRBJ2-7, with 9 bases fitting TRBD2. The germline V gene encodes CDR1 MGHRA and CDR2 YSYEKL. The J segment lost 2 bases and the V segment lost 0 bases, leaving 11 bases of the junction unmatched. The CDR3 extends over 18 amino acids. DNA of the CDR3: TGCGCCAGCAGCCAAGATTCCGGCGGGAGGGCTTCGCCCTACGAGCAGTACTTC. It is translated as CASSQDSGGRASPYEQYF.

Regarding this clone: The same CDR3 arises from other DNA sequences in this sample as well. The genes are TRBV27 and TRBJ2-2; D is ambiguous. The V gene lost 6 bases and the J gene lost 6 bases, with 8 bases spanning the gap. This CDR3 region has 12 residues. Germline assignment: CDR1 MNHEY and CDR2 SMNVEV (reference sequence). The DNA of the CDR3 is TGTGCCAGCAGCCCCCTCGCCGGGGAGCTGTTTTTT. Its translation: CASSPLAGELFF.

This clone was found once. The chain has TRBV5-1 and TRBJ1-2; tentatively, D is TRBD1 (5 bases). The CDR3 runs 13 residues. Germline CDR1 and CDR2: SGHRS and YFSETQ. V was cut by 0 bases and J by 8 bases, with 11 bases left in between. Here the CDR3 reads CASSLAQGRGYTF. In nucleotides, the CDR3 is TGCGCCAGCAGCTTGGCTCAGGGTAGAGGCTACACCTTC. Combining the CDR3 with reference TRBV5-1 and TRBJ1-2 gives the whole variable domain KAGVTQTPRYLIKTRGQQVTLSCSPISGHRSVSWYQQTPGQGLQFLFEYFSETQRNKGNFPGRFSGRQFSNSRSEMNVSTLELGDSALYLCASSLAQGRGYTFGSGTRLTVV.

This chain uses TRBV27 with TRBJ2-7; unclear D gene. Trimming took 6 bases from V and 6 from J, leaving 15 bases between them. Germline assignment: CDR1 MNHEY and CDR2 SMNVEV (reference sequence). This CDR3 is 13 amino acids long. In DNA form, the CDR3 reads TGTGCCAGCAGGGTGACGGTCTTCGGCGAGCAGTACTTC. This encodes CASRVTVFGEQYF.

The CDR3 reads CASSFGGRYEQYF. The CDR3 bases are TGTGCCAGCAGCTTTGGGGGGCGGTACGAGCAGTACTTC. V gene TRBV7-8 combines with J gene TRBJ2-7; D might be TRBD1 or TRBD2, each matching 6 bases. The germline V gene has CDR1 SGHVS and CDR2 FQNEAQ. The CDR3 consists of 13 residues. V dropped 3 bases and J dropped 4 bases, with 10 bases sitting between them.

Comment on this clone: The sample contains more than one DNA sequence encoding this CDR3. The V and J genes are TRBV27 and TRBJ2-2; the match to TRBD2 covers 8 bases. The CDR3 sequence is 15 residues long. J gave up 1 base and V 5 bases, and 3 bases lay outside the gene matches. Per germline, CDR1 MNHEY and CDR2 SMNVEV (reference sequence). The CDR3 sequence is CASSTSGRNTGELFF. DNA of the CDR3: TGTGCCAGCAGTACCAGCGGGAGGAACACCGGGGAGCTGTTTTTT.

V is TRBV14 and J is TRBJ2-3; no clear D. V gave up 0 bases and J gave up 3 bases, with 7 bases separating them. CDR1 and CDR2 (germline): SGHDN, FVKESK. This CDR3 is built from 14 residues. The CDR3 spells CASSQEHTTDTQYF. As DNA, the CDR3 is TGTGCCAGCAGCCAAGAACACACAACAGATACGCAGTATTTT.

The chain has TRBV19 and TRBJ2-7; 12 bases match TRBD2. Germline-derived CDR1 and CDR2 are LNHDA and SQIVND (reference sequence). With 5 bases clipped from V and 6 bases from J, the junction kept 8 bases outside the gene matches. The CDR3 spans 15 residues. CDR3 DNA: TGTGCCAGTAGTGTTTCCGGGACTAGCGGGTCCGAGCAGTACTTC. Encoded protein: CASSVSGTSGSEQYF.

This sequence joins TRBV11-2 and TRBJ2-7; maybe TRBD2 (5 bases). The CDR3 has 15 amino acids. Germline CDR1 is SGHAT and CDR2 is FQNNGV. V was trimmed by 5 bases and J by 9 bases, leaving 23 bases between them. CDR3 protein: CASSERRENYLVQYF. CDR3 DNA: TGTGCCAGCAGCGAACGCCGGGAAAACTATTTAGTGCAGTACTTC.

The V call is TRBV11-3, the J call TRBJ2-7, with TRBD1 matching over 8 bases. The V gene's germline CDR1 is SGHNT and CDR2 YENEEA. The CDR3 loop spans 14 amino acids. With 5 bases clipped from V and 2 bases from J, the junction kept 5 bases outside the gene matches. The CDR3 DNA reads as TGTGCCAGCAGCCATGGGGACAGGCCCTACGAGCAGTACTTC. Protein sequence: CASSHGDRPYEQYF.

The V gene is TRBV7-6, the J gene TRBJ2-3; 7 bases align to TRBD2. The CDR3 runs to 16 residues. J lost 6 bases, V lost 2 bases, and 11 bases had no gene match. Germline V gene data show CDR1 as SGHVS and CDR2 as FNYEAQ. The CDR3 DNA sequence: TGTGCCAGCAGCTTATCTCTCGCGGGAGTATCTGATACGCAGTATTTT. It specifies CASSLSLAGVSDTQYF.

This sequence joins TRBV5-6 and TRBJ2-7; 8 positions agree with TRBD2. The CDR3 is made up of 16 amino acids. Germline V lookup: CDR1 SGHDT, CDR2 YYEEEE. J gave up 1 base and V 2 bases, and 8 bases lay outside the gene matches. The CDR3 reads CASSLIPASGSYEQYF. The CDR3 DNA reads as TGTGCCAGCAGCTTAATCCCGGCTAGCGGGTCCTACGAGCAGTACTTC.

A single count supports this clone. The V and J genes are TRBV29-1 and TRBJ2-2; D call uncertain. This CDR3 has 11 residues. Trimming cost V 4 bases and J 3 bases, with 3 bases left between them. Germline CDR1 and CDR2: SQVTM and ANQGSEA. The chain's CDR3 is CSVVYTGELFF. The CDR3 bases are TGCAGCGTTGTTTACACCGGGGAGCTGTTTTTT.

The gene calls are TRBV9 and TRBJ1-2; D ambiguous. This CDR3 contains 14 residues. V was shortened by 3 bases and J by 4 bases, with 13 bases between the two germline ends. From germline, CDR1 is SGDLS and CDR2 YYNGEE. Here the CDR3 DNA reads TGTGCCAGCAGCGGCCCAAAAGGCGGCTATGGCTACACCTTC. Its protein product is CASSGPKGGYGYTF. Full variable domain (missing parts from reference TRBV9 and TRBJ1-2): DSGVTQTPKHLITATGQRVTLRCSPRSGDLSVYWYQQSLDQGLQFLIQYYNGEERAKGNILERFSAQQFPDLHSELNLSSLELGDSALYFCASSGPKGGYGYTFGSGTRLTVV.

This chain joins TRBV5-6 and TRBJ1-5; D is ambiguous. The CDR3 is 15 residues long. From germline, CDR1 is SGHDT and CDR2 YYEEEE. V lost 1 base and J lost 5, with 13 bases in between. The CDR3 here is CASSLRVAGYQPQHF. The CDR3 coding sequence is TGTGCCAGCAGCTTGAGGGTGGCCGGCTATCAGCCCCAGCATTTT.

Details on this clone: In the same sample, other DNA sequences code for this CDR3. The chain uses TRBV25-1 and TRBJ2-1, with no clear D. The germline V gene encodes CDR1 MGHDK and CDR2 SYGVNS. Trimming shortened V by 2 bases and J by 8 bases, and 4 bases separated the two germline ends. This CDR3 has 11 amino acids. CDR3 region: CASSELDEQFF. Written as DNA, the CDR3 is TGTGCCAGCAGTGAACTGGATGAGCAGTTCTTC.